This T cell receptor beta chain emerged from a study of blood T cell repertoires in COVID-19. Looking at the study overall: T cells, B-cell-depleted T cells, or PBMCs supplied cDNA or gDNA.

Recovered status applied to Cohort 3 donors who had two consecutive negative PCRs. It also applied to those with clearance or with symptom resolution. The data were produced by immunoSEQ multiplex PCR, yet TCRdb's version contains in-frame clones alone and is incomplete. The sample consists of almost 400,000 clones, around 92% of them appearing once. The germline V and J ends were trimmed by 3 bases and 5 bases, with 17 bases remaining between them. Germline loops: CDR1 MNHEY, CDR2 SMNVEV (reference sequence). CDR3 length equals 17 residues. V is TRBV27 and J is TRBJ1-6; possible D gene TRBD1, 5 bases. Sequencing was done on a sample of PBMCs or T cells enriched from blood (not recorded which). This sequence originates from a woman aged 25 to 39 who had recovered from COVID-19. CDR3 protein: CASSFSSSRQHNSPLHF. The CDR3 DNA reads as TGTGCCAGCAGTTTTTCGTCGTCGAGACAGCATAATTCACCCCTCCACTTT.